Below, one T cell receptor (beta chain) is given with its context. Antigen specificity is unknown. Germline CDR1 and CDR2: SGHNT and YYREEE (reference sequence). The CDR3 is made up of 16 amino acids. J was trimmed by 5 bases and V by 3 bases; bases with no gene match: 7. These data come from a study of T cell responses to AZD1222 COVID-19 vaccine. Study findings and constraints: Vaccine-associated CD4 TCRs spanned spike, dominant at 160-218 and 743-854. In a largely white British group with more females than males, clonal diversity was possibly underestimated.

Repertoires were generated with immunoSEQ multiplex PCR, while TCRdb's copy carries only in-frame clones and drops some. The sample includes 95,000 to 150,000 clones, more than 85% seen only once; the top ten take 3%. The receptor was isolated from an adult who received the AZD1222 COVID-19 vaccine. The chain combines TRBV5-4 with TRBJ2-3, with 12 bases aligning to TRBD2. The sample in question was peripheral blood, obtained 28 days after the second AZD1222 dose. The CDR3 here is CASSSSSGGVVDTQYF. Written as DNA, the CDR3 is TGTGCCAGCAGCTCCTCTAGCGGGGGGGTGGTAGATACGCAGTATTTT.